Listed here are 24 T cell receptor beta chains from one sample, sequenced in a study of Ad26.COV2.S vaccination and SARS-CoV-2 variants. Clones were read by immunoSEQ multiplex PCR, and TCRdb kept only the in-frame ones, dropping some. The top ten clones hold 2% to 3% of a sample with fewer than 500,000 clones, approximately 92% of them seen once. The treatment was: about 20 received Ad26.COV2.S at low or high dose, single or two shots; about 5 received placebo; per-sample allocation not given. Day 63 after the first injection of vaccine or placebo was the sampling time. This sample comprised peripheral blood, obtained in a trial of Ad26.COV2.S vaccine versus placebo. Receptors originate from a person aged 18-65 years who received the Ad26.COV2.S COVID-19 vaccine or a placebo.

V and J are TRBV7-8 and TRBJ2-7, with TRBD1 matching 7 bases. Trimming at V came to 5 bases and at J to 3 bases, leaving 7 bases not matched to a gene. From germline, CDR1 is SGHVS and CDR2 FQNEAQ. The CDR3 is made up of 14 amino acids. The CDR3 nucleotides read TGTGCCAGCAGCCTAAACCCAGGGGGCTACGAGCAGTACGTC. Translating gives CASSLNPGGYEQYV.

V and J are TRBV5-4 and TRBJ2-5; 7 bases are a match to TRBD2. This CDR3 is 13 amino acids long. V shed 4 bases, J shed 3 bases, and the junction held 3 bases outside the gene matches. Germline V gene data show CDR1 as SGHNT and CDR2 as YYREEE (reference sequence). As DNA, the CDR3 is TGTGCCAGCAGCCAGGGAGGGGAAGAGACCCAGTACTTC. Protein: CASSQGGEETQYF. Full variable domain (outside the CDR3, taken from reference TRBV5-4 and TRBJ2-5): ETGVTQSPTHLIKTRGQQVTLRCSSQSGHNTVSWYQQALGQGPQFIFQYYREEENGRGNFPPRFSGLQFPNYSSELNVNALELDDSALYLCASSQGGEETQYFGPGTRLLVL.

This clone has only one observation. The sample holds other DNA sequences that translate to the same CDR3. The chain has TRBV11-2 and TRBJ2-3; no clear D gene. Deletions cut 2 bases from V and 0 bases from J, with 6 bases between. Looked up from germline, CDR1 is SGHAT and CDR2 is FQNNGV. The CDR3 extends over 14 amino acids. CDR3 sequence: CASSLLGSTDTQYF. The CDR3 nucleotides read TGTGCCAGCAGCTTACTGGGGAGCACAGATACGCAGTATTTT. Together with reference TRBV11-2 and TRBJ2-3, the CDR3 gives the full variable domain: EAGVAQSPRYKIIEKRQSVAFWCNPISGHATLYWYQQILGQGPKLLIQFQNNGVVDDSQLPKDRFSAERLKGVDSTLKIQPAKLEDSAVYLCASSLLGSTDTQYFGPGTRLTVL.

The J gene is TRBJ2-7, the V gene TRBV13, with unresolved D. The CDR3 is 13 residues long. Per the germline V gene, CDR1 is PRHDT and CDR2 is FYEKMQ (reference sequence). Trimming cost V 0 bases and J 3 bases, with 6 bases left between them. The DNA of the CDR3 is TGTGCCAGCAGCTTAGGGTCCTACTACGAGCAGTACGTC. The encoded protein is CASSLGSYYEQYV.

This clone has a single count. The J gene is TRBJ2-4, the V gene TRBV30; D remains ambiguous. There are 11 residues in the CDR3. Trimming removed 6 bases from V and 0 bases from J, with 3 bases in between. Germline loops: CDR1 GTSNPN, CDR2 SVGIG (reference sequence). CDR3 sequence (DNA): TGTGCCTGCCTAGCCAAAAACATTCAGTACTTC. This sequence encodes CACLAKNIQYF.

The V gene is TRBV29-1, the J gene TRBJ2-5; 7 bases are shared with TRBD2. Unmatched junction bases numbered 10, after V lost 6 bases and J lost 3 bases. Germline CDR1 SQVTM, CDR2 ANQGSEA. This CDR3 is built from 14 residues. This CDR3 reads CSVSTSASKETQYF. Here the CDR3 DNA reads TGCAGCGTGTCCACTAGCGCGAGTAAAGAGACCCAGTACTTC.

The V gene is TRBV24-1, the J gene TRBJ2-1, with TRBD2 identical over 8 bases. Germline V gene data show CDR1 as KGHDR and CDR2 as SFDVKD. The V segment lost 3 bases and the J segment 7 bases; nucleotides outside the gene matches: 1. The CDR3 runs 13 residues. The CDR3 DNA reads TGTGCCACCAGTGATGGGACTAGAAATGAGCAGTTCTTC. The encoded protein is CATSDGTRNEQFF.

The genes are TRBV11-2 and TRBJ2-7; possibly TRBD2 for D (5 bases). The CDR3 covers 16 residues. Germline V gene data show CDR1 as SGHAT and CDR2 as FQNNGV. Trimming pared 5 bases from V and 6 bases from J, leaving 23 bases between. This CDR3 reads CASSDLGNTRALEQYF. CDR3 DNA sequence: TGTGCCAGCAGCGACCTCGGGAATACAAGGGCTCTCGAGCAGTACTTC. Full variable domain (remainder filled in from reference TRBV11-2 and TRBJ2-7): EAGVAQSPRYKIIEKRQSVAFWCNPISGHATLYWYQQILGQGPKLLIQFQNNGVVDDSQLPKDRFSAERLKGVDSTLKIQPAKLEDSAVYLCASSDLGNTRALEQYFGPGTRLTVT.

The CDR3 is CASSQDLTRYYGYTF. The CDR3 DNA reads as TGCGCCAGCAGCCAAGATCTAACCAGGTACTATGGCTACACCTTC. The chain has TRBV4-3 and TRBJ1-2, with D hard to call. The V end lost 0 bases, the J end lost 3 bases, and 11 bases lay between the germline ends. Per germline, CDR1 LGHNA and CDR2 YSLEER. This CDR3 has 15 residues.

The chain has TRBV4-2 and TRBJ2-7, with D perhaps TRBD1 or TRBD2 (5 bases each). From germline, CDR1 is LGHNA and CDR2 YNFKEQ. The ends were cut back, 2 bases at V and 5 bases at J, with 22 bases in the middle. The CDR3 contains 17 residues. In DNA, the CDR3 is TGTGCCAGCAGCCAATACCTTGGGACGGACGGCGGACACGAGCAGTACTTC. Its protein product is CASSQYLGTDGGHEQYF.

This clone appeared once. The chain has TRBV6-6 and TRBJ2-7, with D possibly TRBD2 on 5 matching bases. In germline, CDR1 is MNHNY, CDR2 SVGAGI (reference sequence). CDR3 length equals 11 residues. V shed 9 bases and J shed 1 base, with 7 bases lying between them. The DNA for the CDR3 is TGTGCCAGTAGCGATTCCTACGAGCAGTACTTC. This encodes CASSDSYEQYF.

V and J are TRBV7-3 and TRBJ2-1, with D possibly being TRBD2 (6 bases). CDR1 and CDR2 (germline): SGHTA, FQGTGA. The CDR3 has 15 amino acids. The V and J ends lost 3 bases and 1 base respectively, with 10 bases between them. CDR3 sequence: CASSLIADSYNEQFF. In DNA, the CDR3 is TGTGCCAGCAGCTTGATAGCGGATTCCTACAATGAGCAGTTCTTC.

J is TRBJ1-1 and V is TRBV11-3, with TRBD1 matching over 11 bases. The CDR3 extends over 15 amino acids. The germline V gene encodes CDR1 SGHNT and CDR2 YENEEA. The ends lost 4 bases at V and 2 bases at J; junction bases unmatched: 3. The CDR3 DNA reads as TGTGCCAGCAGCTCGAGGACAGGGGGCAACACTGAAGCTTTCTTT. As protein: CASSSRTGGNTEAFF.

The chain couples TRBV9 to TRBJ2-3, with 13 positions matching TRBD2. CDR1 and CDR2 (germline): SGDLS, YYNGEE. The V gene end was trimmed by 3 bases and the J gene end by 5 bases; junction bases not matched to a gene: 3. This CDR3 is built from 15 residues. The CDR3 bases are TGTGCCAGCAGCGCGGGACTAGCGGGGCGAGATACGCAGTATTTT. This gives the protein CASSAGLAGRDTQYF.

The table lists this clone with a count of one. The CDR3 spells CASSQGQAPEKLFF. In nucleotides, the CDR3 is TGTGCCAGCAGCCAAGGACAGGCCCCCGAAAAACTGTTTTTT. This chain uses TRBV4-2 with TRBJ1-4; possibly TRBD1 for D (6 bases). Trimming removed 1 base from V and 8 bases from J, with 11 bases in between. This CDR3 contains 14 residues. CDR1 and CDR2 from the germline V gene are LGHNA and YNFKEQ.

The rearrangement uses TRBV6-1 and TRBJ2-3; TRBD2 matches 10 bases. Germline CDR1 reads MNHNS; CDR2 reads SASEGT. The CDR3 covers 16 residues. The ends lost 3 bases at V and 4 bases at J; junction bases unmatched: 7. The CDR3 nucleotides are TGTGCCAGCAGTGAGGTACTAGCGGGAAATTCAGATACGCAGTATTTT. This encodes CASSEVLAGNSDTQYF.

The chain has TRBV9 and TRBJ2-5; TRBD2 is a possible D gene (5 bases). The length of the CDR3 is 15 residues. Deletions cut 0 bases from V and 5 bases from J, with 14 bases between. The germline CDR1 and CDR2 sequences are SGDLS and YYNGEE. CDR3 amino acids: CASSVGPEEAETQYF. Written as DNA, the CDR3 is TGTGCCAGCAGCGTAGGTCCGGAGGAGGCTGAGACCCAGTACTTC.

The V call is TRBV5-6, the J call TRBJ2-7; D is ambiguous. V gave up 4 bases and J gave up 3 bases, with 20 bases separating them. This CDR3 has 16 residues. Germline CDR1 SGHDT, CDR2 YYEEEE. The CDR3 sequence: CASSLNAGLVGYEQYV. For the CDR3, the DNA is TGTGCCAGCAGCCTAAATGCTGGGCTTGTGGGCTACGAGCAGTACGTC.

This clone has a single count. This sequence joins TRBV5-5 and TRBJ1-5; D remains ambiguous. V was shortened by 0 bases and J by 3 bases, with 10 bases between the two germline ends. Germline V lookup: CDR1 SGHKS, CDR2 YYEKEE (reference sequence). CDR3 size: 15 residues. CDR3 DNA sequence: TGTGCCAGCAGCTTGGAGAGGGCTCCCAATCAGCCCCAGCATTTT. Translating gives CASSLERAPNQPQHF.

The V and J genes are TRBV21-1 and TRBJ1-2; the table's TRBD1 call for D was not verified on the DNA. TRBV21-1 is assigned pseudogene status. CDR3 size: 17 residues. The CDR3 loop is CASSKMVWQGPNYGYTF. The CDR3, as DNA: TGTGCCAGCAGCAAAATGGTTTGGCAGGGCCCTAACTATGGCTACACCTTC.

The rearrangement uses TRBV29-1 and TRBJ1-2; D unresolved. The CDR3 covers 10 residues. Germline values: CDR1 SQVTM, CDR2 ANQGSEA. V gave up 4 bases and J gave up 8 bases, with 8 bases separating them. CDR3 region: CSVGIDGYTF. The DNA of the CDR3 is TGCAGCGTTGGTATAGACGGCTACACCTTC.

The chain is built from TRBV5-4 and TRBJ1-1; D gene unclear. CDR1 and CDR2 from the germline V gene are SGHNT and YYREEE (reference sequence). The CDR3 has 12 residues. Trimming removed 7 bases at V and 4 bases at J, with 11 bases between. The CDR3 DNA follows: TGTGCCAGCGGCATTGGTAGCACTGAAGCTTTCTTT. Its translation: CASGIGSTEAFF. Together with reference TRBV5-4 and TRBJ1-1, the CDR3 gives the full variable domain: ETGVTQSPTHLIKTRGQQVTLRCSSQSGHNTVSWYQQALGQGPQFIFQYYREEENGRGNFPPRFSGLQFPNYSSELNVNALELDDSALYLCASGIGSTEAFFGQGTRLTVV.

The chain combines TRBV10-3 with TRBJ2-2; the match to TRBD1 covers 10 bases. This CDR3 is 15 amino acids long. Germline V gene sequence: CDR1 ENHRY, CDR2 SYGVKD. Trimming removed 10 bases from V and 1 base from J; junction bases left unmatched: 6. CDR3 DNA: TGTGCCACCAGACAGGGGGCTCAGAACACCGGGGAGCTGTTTTTT. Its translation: CATRQGAQNTGELFF.

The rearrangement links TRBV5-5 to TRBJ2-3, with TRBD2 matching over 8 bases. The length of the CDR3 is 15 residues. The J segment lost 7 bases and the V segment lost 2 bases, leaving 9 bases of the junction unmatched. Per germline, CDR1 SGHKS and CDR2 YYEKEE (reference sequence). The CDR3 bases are TGTGCCAGCAGCTTTGACAGCGGGAGCAGGAATACGCAGTATTTT. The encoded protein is CASSFDSGSRNTQYF.